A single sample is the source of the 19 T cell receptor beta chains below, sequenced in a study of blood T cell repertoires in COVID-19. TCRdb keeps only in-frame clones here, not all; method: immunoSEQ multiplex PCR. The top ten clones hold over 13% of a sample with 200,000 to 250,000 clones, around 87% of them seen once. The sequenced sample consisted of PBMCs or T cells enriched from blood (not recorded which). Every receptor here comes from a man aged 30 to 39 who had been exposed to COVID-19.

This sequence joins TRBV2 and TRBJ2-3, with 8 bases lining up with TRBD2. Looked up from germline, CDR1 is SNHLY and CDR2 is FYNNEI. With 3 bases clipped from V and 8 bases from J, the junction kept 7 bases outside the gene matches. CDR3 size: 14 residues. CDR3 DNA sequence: TGTGCCAGCAGTGATCGAGGACTAGCTATTACGCAGTATTTT. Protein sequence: CASSDRGLAITQYF.

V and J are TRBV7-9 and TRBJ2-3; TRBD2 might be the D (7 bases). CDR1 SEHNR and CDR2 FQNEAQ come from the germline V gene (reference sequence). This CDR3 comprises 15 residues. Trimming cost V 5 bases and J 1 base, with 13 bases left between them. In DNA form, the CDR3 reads TGTGCCAGCAGCCCAGGGAGGGGGGGCACAGATACGCAGTATTTT. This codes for CASSPGRGGTDTQYF.

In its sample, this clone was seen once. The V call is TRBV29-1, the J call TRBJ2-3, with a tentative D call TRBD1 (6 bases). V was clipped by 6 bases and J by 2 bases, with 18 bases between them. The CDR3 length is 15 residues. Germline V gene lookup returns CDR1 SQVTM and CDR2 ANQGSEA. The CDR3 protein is CSVITIRGYTDTQYF. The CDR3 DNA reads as TGCAGCGTCATTACCATCAGGGGATACACAGATACGCAGTATTTT.

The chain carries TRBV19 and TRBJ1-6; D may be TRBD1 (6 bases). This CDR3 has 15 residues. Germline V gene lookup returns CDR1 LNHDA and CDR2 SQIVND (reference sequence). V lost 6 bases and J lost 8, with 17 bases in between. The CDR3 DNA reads TGTGCCAGTAGCAGATTGGGGACACGCGATTCACCCCTCCACTTT. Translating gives CASSRLGTRDSPLHF.

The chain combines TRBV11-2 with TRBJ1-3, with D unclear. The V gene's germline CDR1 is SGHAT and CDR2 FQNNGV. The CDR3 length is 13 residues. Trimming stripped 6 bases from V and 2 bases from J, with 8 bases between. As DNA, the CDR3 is TGTGCCAGCAGTTACCCAGCTGGAAACACCATATATTTT. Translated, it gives CASSYPAGNTIYF.

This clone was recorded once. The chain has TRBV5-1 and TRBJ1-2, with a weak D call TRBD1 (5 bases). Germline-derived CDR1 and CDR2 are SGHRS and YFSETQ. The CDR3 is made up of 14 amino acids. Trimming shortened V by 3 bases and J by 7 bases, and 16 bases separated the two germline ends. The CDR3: CASSSGPPGGGYTF. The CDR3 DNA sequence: TGCGCCAGCAGCTCCGGACCGCCGGGGGGTGGCTACACCTTC. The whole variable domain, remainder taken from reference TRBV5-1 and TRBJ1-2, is KAGVTQTPRYLIKTRGQQVTLSCSPISGHRSVSWYQQTPGQGLQFLFEYFSETQRNKGNFPGRFSGRQFSNSRSEMNVSTLELGDSALYLCASSSGPPGGGYTFGSGTRLTVV.

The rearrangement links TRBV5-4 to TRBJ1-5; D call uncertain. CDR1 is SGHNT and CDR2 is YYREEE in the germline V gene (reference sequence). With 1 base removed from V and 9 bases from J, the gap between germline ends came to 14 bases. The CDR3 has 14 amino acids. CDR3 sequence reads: CASSLNGDWGPQHF. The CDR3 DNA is TGTGCCAGCAGCTTGAACGGGGATTGGGGGCCCCAGCATTTT.

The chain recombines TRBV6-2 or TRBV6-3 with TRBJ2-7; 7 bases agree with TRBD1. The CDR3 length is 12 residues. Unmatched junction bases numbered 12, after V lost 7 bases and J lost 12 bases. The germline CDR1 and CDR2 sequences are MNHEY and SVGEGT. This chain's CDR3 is CASTPLPPGGYF. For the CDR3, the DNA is TGTGCCAGCACCCCGCTGCCCCCAGGGGGGTACTTC.

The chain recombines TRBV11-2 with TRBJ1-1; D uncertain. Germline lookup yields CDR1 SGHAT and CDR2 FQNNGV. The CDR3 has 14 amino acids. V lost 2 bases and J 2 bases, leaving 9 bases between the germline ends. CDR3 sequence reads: CASSLSVGNTEAFF. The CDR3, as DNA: TGTGCCAGCAGCTTAAGTGTCGGTAACACTGAAGCTTTCTTT.

Here the CDR3 DNA reads TGTGCCAGCGGGGTTGGGGGGATGTACGAGCAGTACTTC. Protein: CASGVGGMYEQYF. The chain links TRBV27 to TRBJ2-7; weak D call: TRBD2 (6 bases). The CDR3 has 13 amino acids. V was cut by 8 bases and J by 4 bases, with 15 bases left in between. From germline, CDR1 is MNHEY and CDR2 SMNVEV (reference sequence).

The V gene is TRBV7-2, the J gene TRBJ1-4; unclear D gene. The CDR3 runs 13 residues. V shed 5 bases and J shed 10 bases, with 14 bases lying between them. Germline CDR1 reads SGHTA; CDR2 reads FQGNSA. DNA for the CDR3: TGTGCCAGCAGCCTGGACCCGGCGGGAAAACTGTTTTTT. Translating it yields CASSLDPAGKLFF.

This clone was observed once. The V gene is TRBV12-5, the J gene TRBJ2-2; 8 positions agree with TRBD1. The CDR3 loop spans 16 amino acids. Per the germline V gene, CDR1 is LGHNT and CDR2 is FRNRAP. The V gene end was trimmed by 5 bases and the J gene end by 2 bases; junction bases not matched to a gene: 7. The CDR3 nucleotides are TGTGCTAGTGGTCCTGCGGACAGGGCAAACACCGGGGAGCTGTTTTTT. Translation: CASGPADRANTGELFF.

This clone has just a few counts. The CDR3 here is CASSSARLDEKLFF. DNA for the CDR3: TGTGCCAGTAGTAGCGCTAGGCTGGATGAAAAACTGTTTTTT. This chain connects TRBV19 to TRBJ1-4; D not resolved. CDR1 and CDR2 from the germline V gene are LNHDA and SQIVND (reference sequence). V gave up 4 bases and J gave up 6 bases, with 12 bases separating them. The length of the CDR3 is 14 residues.

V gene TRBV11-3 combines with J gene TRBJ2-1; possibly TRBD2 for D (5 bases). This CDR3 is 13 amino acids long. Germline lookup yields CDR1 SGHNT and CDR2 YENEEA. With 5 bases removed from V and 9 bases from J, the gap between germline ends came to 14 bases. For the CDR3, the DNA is TGTGCCAGCAGCCTAGGCTGGGCGGGTGAGCAGTTCTTC. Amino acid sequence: CASSLGWAGEQFF. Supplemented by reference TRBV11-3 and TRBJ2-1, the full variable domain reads EAGVVQSPRYKIIEKKQPVAFWCNPISGHNTLYWYLQNLGQGPELLIRYENEEAVDDSQLPKDRFSAERLKGVDSTLKIQPAELGDSAVYLCASSLGWAGEQFFGPGTRLTVL.

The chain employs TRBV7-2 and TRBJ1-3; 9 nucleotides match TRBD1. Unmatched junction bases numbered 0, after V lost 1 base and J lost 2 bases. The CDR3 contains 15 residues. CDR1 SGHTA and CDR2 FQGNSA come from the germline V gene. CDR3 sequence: CASSLDRGPGNTIYF. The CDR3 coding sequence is TGTGCCAGCAGCTTAGACAGGGGGCCTGGAAACACCATATATTTT.

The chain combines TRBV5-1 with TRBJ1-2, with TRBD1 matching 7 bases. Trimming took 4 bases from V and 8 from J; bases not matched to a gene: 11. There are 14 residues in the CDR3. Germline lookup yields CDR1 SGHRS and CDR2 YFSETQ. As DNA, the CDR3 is TGCGCCAGCAGCCGGACGACAGGGCCGGAGGGCTACACCTTC. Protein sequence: CASSRTTGPEGYTF. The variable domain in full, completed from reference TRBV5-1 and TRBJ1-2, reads KAGVTQTPRYLIKTRGQQVTLSCSPISGHRSVSWYQQTPGQGLQFLFEYFSETQRNKGNFPGRFSGRQFSNSRSEMNVSTLELGDSALYLCASSRTTGPEGYTFGSGTRLTVV.

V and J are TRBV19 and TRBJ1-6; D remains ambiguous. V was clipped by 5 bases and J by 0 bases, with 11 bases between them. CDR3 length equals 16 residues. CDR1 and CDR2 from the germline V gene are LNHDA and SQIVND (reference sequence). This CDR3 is CASSEDGSSYNSPLHF. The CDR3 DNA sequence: TGTGCCAGTAGTGAGGACGGGAGCTCCTATAATTCACCCCTCCACTTT. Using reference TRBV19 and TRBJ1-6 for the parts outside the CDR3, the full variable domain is DGGITQSPKYLFRKEGQNVTLSCEQNLNHDAMYWYRQDPGQGLRLIYYSQIVNDFQKGDIAEGYSVSREKKESFPLTVTSAQKNPTAFYLCASSEDGSSYNSPLHFGNGTRLTVT.

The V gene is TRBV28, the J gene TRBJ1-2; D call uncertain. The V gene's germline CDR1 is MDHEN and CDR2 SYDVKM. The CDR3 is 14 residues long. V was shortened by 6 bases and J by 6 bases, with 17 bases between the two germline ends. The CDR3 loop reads CASSSTSLPDGYTF. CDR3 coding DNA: TGTGCCAGCAGCTCCACAAGTTTGCCCGATGGCTACACCTTC.

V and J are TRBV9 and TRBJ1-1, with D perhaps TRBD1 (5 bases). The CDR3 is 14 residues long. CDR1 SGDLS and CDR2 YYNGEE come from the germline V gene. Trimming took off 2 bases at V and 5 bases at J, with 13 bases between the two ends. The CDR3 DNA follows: TGTGCCAGCAGCGTGACAGCTTTCCCGACTGAAGCTTTCTTT. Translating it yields CASSVTAFPTEAFF. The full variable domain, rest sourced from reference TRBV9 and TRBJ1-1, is DSGVTQTPKHLITATGQRVTLRCSPRSGDLSVYWYQQSLDQGLQFLIQYYNGEERAKGNILERFSAQQFPDLHSELNLSSLELGDSALYFCASSVTAFPTEAFFGQGTRLTVV.